This T cell receptor beta chain was sequenced for a study of T cell clonality in common variable immunodeficiency. Sequencing used immunoSEQ multiplex PCR; TCRdb keeps in-frame clones, though not all of them. This sample has fewer than 25,000 clones, each found more than once. The germline V gene encodes CDR1 DFQATT and CDR2 SNEGSKA (reference sequence). The CDR3 sequence is 14 residues long. V lost 5 bases and J lost 2; bases outside the gene matches: 9. This clone was seen a few times. The antigen is undetermined. The DNA ends 3 residues before the CDR3 does, and the rest of the CDR3 is filled in from the germline J gene. Points from the study as a whole: Shared TCRbeta clones were fewer between CVID subjects than controls. Common variable immunodeficiency TCR beta sequences reportedly had fewer deletions and N-nucleotide insertions.

The rearrangement joins TRBV20-1 to TRBJ2-7, with 7 bases lining up with TRBD1. The sequence came from a human donor with common variable immunodeficiency. Sample: peripheral blood mononuclear cells. The CDR3 loop reads CSAPIQGSTYEQYF. The DNA read from the CDR3 is TGCAGTGCTCCTATACAGGGGTCAACCTACGAG.